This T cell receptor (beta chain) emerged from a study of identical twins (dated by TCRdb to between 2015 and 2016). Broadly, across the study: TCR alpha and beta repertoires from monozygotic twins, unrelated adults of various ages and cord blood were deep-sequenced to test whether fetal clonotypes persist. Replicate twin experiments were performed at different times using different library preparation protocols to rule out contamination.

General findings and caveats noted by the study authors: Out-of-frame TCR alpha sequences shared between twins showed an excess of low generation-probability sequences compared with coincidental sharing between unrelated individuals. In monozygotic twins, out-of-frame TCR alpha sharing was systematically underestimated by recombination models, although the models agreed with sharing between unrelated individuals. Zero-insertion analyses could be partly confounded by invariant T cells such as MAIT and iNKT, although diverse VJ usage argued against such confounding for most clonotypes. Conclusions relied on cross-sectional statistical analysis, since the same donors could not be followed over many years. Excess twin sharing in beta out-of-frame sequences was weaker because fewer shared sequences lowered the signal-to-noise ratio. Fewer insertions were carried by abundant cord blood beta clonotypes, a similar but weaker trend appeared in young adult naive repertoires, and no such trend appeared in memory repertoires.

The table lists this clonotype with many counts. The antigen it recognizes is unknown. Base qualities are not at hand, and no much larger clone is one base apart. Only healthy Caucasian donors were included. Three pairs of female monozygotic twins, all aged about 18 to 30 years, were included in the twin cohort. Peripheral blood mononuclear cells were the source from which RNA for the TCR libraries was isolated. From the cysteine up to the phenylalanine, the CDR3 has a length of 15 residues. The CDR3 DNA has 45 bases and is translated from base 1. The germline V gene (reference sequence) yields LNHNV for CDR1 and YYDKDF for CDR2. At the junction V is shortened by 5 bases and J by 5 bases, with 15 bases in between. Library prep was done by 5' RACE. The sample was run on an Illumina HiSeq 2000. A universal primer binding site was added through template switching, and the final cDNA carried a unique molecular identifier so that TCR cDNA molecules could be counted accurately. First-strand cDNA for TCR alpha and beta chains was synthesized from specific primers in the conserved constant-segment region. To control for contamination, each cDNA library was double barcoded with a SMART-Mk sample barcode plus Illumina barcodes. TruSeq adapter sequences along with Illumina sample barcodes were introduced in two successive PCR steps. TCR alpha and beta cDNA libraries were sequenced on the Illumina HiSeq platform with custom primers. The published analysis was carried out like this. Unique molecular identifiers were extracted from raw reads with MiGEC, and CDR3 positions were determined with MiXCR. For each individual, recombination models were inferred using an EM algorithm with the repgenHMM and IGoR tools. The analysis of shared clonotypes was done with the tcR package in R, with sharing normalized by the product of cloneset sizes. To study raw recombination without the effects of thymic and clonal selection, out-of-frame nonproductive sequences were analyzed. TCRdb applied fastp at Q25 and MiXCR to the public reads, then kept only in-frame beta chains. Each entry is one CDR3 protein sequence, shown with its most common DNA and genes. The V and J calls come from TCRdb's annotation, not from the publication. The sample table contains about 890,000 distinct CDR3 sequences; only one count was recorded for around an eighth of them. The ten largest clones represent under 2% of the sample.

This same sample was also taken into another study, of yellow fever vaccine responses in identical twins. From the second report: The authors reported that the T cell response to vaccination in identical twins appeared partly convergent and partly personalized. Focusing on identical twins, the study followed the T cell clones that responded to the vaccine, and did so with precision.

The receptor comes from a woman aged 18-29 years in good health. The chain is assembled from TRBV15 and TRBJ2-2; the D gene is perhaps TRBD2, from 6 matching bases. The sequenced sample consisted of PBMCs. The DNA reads TGTGCCACCAGCGTCCAGCGGGCACGTACCGGGGAGCTGTTTTTT. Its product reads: CATSVQRARTGELFF.